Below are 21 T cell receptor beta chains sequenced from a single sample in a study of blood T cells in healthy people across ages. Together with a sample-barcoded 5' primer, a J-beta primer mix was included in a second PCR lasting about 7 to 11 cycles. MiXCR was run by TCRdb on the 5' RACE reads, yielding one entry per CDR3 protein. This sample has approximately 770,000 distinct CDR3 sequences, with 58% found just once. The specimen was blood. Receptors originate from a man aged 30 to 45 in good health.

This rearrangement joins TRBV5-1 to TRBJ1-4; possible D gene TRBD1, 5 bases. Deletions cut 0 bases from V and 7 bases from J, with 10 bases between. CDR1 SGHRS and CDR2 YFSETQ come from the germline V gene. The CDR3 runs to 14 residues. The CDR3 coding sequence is TGCGCCAGCAGCTTGGTGGGGCAGGGTGAAAAACTGTTTTTT. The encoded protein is CASSLVGQGEKLFF.

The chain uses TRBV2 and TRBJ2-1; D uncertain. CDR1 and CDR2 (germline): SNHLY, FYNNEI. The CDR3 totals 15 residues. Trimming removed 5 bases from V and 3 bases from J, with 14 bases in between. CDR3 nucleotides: TGTGCCAGCAGTTTTGACGTCGACCGCTACAATGAGCAGTTCTTC. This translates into CASSFDVDRYNEQFF.

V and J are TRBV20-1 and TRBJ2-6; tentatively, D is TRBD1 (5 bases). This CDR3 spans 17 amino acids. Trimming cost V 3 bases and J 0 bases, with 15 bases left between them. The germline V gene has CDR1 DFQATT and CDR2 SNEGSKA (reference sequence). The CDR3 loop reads CSARLGQLSSGANVLTF. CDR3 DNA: TGCAGTGCTAGGCTGGGGCAGCTCAGCTCTGGGGCCAACGTCCTGACTTTC.

CDR3 in DNA: TGTGCCAGCAGTAGAGCCGGGACAGGGGGCTTAGAGACCCAGTACTTC. As protein: CASSRAGTGGLETQYF. V is TRBV27 and J is TRBJ2-5; 12 bases match TRBD1. The CDR3 is made up of 16 amino acids. Trimming cost V 5 bases and J 4 bases; bases outside gene matches: 8. Germline V gives CDR1 MNHEY, CDR2 SMNVEV (reference sequence).

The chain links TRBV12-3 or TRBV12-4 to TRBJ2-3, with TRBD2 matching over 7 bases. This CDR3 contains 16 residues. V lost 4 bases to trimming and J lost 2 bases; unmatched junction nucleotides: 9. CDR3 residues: CASSSQGAGATDTQYF. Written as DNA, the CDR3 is TGTGCCAGCAGTTCACAAGGGGCGGGAGCCACAGATACGCAGTATTTT.

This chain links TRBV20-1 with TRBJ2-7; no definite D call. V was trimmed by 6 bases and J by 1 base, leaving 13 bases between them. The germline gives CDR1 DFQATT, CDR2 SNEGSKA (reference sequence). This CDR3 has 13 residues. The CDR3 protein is CSAKLPPSYEQYF. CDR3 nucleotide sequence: TGCAGTGCAAAGCTACCACCATCCTACGAGCAGTACTTC.

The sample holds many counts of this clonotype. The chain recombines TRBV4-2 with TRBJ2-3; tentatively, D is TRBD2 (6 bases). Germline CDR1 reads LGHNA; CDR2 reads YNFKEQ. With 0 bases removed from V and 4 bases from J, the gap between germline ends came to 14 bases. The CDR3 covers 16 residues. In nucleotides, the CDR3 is TGTGCCAGCAGCCAAGAAGGGGAACCGGGGGCAGATACGCAGTATTTT. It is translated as CASSQEGEPGADTQYF.

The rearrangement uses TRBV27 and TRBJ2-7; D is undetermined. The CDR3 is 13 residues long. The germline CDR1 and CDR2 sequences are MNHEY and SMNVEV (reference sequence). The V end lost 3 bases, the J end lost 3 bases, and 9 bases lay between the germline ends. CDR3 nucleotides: TGTGCCAGCAGTTTGTCATCACACTACGAGCAGTACTTC. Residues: CASSLSSHYEQYF.

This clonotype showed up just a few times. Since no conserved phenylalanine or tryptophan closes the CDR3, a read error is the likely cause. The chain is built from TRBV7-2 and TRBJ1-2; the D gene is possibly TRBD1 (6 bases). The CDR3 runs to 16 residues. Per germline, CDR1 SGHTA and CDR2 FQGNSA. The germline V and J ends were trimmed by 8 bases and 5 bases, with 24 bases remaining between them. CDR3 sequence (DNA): TGTGCCAGCCCAGCGGGGGGGGCGGGCAATTATTATGGCTACACCATC. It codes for CASPAGGAGNYYGYTI.

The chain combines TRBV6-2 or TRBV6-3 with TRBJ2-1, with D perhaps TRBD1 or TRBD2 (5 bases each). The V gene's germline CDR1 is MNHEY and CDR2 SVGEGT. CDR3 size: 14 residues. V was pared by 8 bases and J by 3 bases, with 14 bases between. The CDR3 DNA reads TGTGCCAGCGCACCAGGGACGAACTACAATGAGCAGTTCTTC. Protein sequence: CASAPGTNYNEQFF.

CDR3 bases: TGTGCCAGCATGACCGGGACAGGACTCGCCGAGCAGTACTTC. It is translated as CASMTGTGLAEQYF. This chain uses TRBV27 with TRBJ2-5, with 8 nucleotides matching TRBD1. The DNA end lines up better with TRBJ2-7; the J call may be wrong. The germline gives CDR1 MNHEY, CDR2 SMNVEV (reference sequence). The CDR3 spans 14 residues.

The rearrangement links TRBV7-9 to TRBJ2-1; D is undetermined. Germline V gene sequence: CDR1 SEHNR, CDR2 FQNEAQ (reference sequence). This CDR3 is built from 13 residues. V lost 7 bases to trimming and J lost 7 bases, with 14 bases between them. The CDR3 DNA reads TGTGCCAGCACCCCCTCGTTCACTAATGAGCAGTTCTTC. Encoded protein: CASTPSFTNEQFF. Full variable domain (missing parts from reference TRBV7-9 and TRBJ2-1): DTGVSQNPRHKITKRGQNVTFRCDPISEHNRLYWYRQTLGQGPEFLTYFQNEAQLEKSRLLSDRFSAERPKGSFSTLEIQRTEQGDSAMYLCASTPSFTNEQFFGPGTRLTVL.

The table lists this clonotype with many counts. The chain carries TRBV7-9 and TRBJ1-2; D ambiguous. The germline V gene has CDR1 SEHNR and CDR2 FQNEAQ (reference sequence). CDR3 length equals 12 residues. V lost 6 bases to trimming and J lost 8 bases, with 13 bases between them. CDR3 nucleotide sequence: TGTGCCAGCAGTCCGGACTACATCGGCTACACCTTC. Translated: CASSPDYIGYTF.

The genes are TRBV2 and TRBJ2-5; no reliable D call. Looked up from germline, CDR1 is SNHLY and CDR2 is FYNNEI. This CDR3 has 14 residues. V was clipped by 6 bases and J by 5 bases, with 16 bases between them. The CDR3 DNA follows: TGTGCCAGCAGGACACGTCCAGTCGCCGAGACCCAGTACTTC. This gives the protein CASRTRPVAETQYF.

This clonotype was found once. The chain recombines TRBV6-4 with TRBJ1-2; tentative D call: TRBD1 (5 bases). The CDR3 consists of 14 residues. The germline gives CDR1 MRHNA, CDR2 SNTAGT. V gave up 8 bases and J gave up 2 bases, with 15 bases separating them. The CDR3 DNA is TGTGCCAGCTCTGCGGGGGGATGGAACTATGGCTACACCTTC. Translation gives CASSAGGWNYGYTF.

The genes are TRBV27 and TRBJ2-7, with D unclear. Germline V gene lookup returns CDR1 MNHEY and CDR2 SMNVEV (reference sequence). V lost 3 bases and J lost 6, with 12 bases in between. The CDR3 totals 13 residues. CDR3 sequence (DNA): TGTGCCAGCAGTTTTGGCAGGACGGGCGAGCAGTACTTC. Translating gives CASSFGRTGEQYF.

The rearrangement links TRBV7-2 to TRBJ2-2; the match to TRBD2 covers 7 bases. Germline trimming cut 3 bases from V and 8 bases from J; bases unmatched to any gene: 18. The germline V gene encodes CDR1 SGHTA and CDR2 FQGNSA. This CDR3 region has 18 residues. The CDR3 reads CASSFDVGGTLGRGELFF. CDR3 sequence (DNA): TGTGCCAGCAGCTTCGACGTGGGAGGGACCCTCGGCAGGGGGGAGCTGTTTTTT.

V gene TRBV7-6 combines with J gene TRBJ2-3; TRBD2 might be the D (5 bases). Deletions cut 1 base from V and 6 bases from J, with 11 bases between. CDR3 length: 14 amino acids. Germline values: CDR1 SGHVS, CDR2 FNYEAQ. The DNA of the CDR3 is TGTGCCAGCAGCTTAGGGGCGGGTAGGGATACGCAGTATTTT. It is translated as CASSLGAGRDTQYF.

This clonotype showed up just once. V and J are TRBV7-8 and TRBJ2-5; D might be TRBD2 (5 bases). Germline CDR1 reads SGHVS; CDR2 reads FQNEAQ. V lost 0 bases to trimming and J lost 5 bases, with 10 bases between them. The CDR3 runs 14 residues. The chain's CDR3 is CASSLAEARETQYF. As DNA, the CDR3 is TGTGCCAGCAGCTTAGCGGAGGCTCGGGAGACCCAGTACTTC.

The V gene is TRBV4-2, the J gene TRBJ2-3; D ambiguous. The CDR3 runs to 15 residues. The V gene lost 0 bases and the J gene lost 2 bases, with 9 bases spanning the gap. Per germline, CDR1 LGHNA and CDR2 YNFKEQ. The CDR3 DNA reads TGTGCCAGCAGCCAAGATAGCAGGCCCACAGATACGCAGTATTTT. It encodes CASSQDSRPTDTQYF.

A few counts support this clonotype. CDR3 in DNA: TGCAGTGCTAACGGCGGGGTCCTAAGGGAGCAGTACTTC. Amino acids: CSANGGVLREQYF. This chain connects TRBV20-1 to TRBJ2-7; D might be TRBD2 (6 bases). Germline-derived CDR1 and CDR2 are DFQATT and SNEGSKA (reference sequence). The CDR3 is made up of 13 amino acids. V was cut by 4 bases and J by 7 bases, with 17 bases left in between.